This T cell receptor beta chain comes out of a study of shared clonotypes between healthy human individuals. Measured with immunoSEQ multiplex PCR; TCRdb has only the in-frame clones, and not every one. The data contain approximately 2.5 million clones, roughly 93% of them singletons. This CDR3 region has 15 residues. Trimming shortened V by 0 bases and J by 14 bases, and 17 bases separated the two germline ends. Germline V gene lookup returns CDR1 MNHEY and CDR2 SMNVEV (reference sequence). The chain combines TRBV27 with TRBJ1-6, with D hard to call. This TCR derives from a young man in good health. Some clones in this sample may be carry-over from other donors' samples. The sequenced sample consisted of naive CD4+ T cells from PBMCs. Subset in this sample: CD45RA+ positively selected. The CDR3 loop reads CASSLSGPGGATLHF. The CDR3 coding sequence is TGTGCCAGCAGTTTATCGGGCCCTGGCGGTGCTACCCTCCACTTT.